This TCR beta chain appears in the sequencing data of a study of cytomegalovirus exposure and HLA in healthy donors. The study ran its PCR with 60 Vbeta and 13 Jbeta primers. Here immunoSEQ multiplex PCR was the method, and the copy in TCRdb shows in-frame clones only, minus some. This table holds some 190,000 clones, around 84% found once. Germline CDR1 is LNHNV and CDR2 is YYDKDF (reference sequence). V lost 0 bases to trimming and J lost 9 bases; unmatched junction nucleotides: 2. The CDR3 length is 14 residues. The chain links TRBV15 to TRBJ1-6; TRBD1 matches at 7 bases. Source material: PBMCs. This receptor was identified in a man aged 40-49 years in good health and CMV-seropositive. DNA for the CDR3: TGTGCCACCAGCAGAGAGGACAGGTCTTCACCCCTCCACTTT. This encodes CATSREDRSSPLHF.